This TCR beta chain was identified during a study of CD8 T cells in ankylosing spondylitis. Study-level results: Relatively rare in peripheral blood, disease-linked clones were also CD8+.

TCRdb ran MiXCR on the 5' RACE reads and lists one entry per CDR3 protein. The data contain about 340,000 distinct CDR3 sequences, 20% of them seen just once; the ten biggest clones take up under 15%. J lost 9 bases, V lost 5 bases, and 4 bases had no gene match. The CDR3 sequence is 13 residues long. CDR1 and CDR2 from the germline V gene are SNHLY and FYNNEI. About this clonotype: Its antigen remains unknown.

V is TRBV2 and J is TRBJ2-1, with TRBD1 identical over 10 bases. The receptor's source is a male donor with ankylosing spondylitis or in good health (not recorded which). Sequenced sample: blood, either unsorted or a sorted T cell fraction (not recorded which). CDR3 loop: CASSWTGGAEQFF. The DNA for the CDR3 is TGTGCCAGCAGTTGGACAGGGGGTGCTGAGCAGTTCTTC.